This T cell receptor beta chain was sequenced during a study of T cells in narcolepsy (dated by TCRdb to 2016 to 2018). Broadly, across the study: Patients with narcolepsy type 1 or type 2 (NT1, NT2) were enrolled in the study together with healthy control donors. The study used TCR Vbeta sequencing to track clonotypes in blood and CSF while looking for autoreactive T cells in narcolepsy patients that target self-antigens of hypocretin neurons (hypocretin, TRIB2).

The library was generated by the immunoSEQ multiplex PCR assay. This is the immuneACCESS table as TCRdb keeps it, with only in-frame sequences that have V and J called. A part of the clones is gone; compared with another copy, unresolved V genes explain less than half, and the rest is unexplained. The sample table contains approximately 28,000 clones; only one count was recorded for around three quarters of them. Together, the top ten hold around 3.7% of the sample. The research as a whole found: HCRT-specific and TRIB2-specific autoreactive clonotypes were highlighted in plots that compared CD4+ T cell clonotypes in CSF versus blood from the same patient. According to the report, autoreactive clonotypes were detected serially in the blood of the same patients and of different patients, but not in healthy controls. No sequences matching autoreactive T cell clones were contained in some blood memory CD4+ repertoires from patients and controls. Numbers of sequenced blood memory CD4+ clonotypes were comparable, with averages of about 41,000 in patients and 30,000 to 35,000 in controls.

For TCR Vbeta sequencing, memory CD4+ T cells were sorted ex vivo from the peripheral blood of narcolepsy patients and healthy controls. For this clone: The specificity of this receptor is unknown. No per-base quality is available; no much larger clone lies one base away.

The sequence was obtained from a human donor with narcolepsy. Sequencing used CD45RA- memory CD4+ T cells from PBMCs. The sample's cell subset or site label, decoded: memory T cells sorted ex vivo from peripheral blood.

The DNA sequence is TGTGCCAGCAGTTTCGTGGACAGGGCTGGAGGCTACACCTTC. This translates into CASSFVDRAGGYTF. Rearrangement joined TRBV28 to TRBJ1-2, with 8 middle bases fitting TRBD1. Clipping removes 3 bases from V and 8 bases from J, with 8 as the unmatched junction base count. CDR1 and CDR2 are drawn from the germline V gene: MDHEN, SYDVKM. From the cysteine through the phenylalanine, the CDR3 covers 14 amino acids. Just CDR3 DNA is preserved here, 42 bases in frame from base 1.